This TCR beta chain was recovered during a study of CD8 T cells in Susac syndrome. RNA, at roughly 0.5 to 1 ug, was reverse transcribed with random hexamers. TCRdb reprocessed the immunoSEQ multiplex PCR reads with MiXCR, giving one entry per CDR3 protein. Counted here are over 350,000 distinct CDR3 sequences, roughly 85% occurring once; the ten biggest clones make up under 0.15%. The germline gives CDR1 MRHNA, CDR2 SNTAGT. The CDR3 extends over 14 amino acids. The ends were cut back, 2 bases at V and 2 bases at J, with 8 bases in the middle. The V call is TRBV6-4, the J call TRBJ2-3; no clear D gene. The sequence derives from a human donor with multiple sclerosis. Sample: CD8+ T cells from PBMCs. The CDR3 DNA reads as TGTGCCAGCAGTGACGGGGAATTCACAGATACGCAGTATTTT. It is translated as CASSDGEFTDTQYF.